The T cell receptor beta chain described here comes from a study of shared clonotypes between healthy human individuals. V lost 8 bases, J lost 0 bases, and 7 bases lay in between. CDR1 is MGHRA, CDR2 YSYEKL, per germline. The CDR3 runs 13 residues. Naive CD8 cells were CD45RO-negative, positively selected for CCR7, excluding terminally differentiated effector memory CD45RA+ cells. Broader study findings: Non-shared clonotypes had lower generation probabilities than clonotypes shared by all four sorted-subset donors.

This clone showed up just a few times. The antigen is unknown. Method: immunoSEQ multiplex PCR; TCRdb's copy keeps in-frame clones and lacks some. Of about 2.1 million clones in the sample, just over 90% were seen once. Sequencing input: naive CD8+ T cells from PBMCs. V and J are TRBV4-1 and TRBJ2-2; D is undetermined. This receptor was taken from a young man in good health. Some clones in this sample may be carry-over from other donors' samples. CDR3 residues: CASRLSNTGELFF. In DNA form, the CDR3 reads TGCGCCAGCCGACTTTCGAACACCGGGGAGCTGTTTTTT.